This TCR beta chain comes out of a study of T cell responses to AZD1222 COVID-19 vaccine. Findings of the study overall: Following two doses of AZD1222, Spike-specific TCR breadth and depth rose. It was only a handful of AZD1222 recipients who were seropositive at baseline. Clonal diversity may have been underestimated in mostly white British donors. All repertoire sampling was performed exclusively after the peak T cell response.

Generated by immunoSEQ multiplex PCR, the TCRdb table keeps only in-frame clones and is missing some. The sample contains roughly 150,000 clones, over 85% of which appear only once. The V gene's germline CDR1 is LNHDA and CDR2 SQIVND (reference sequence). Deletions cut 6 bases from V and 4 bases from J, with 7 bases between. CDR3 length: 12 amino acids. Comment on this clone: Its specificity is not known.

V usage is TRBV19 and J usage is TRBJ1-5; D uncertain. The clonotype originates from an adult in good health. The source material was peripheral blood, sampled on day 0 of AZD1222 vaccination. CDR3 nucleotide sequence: TGTGCCAGTAGGAGGACTAATCAGCCCCAGCATTTT. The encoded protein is CASRRTNQPQHF.